Sequencing of this TCR beta chain was carried out in a study of T cell changes during pregnancy in multiple sclerosis (dated by TCRdb to the late 2010s). Broadly, across the study: In women with multiple sclerosis, the researchers looked at how the T cell repertoire shifted as pregnancy progressed.

Note on this clone: Its antigen target is currently unknown. No quality values exist for individual bases; no much larger clone is one base distant.

Libraries were built with the immunoSEQ multiplex PCR assay. This is the immuneACCESS table as TCRdb keeps it, with only in-frame sequences that have V and J called. A part of the clones is gone; compared with another copy, unresolved V genes explain less than half, and the rest is unexplained. The sample table holds approximately 25,000 clones, of which 88% were seen once. Of the sample, 0.7% to 0.85% is held by the ten largest clones. The CDR3 runs 14 residues from the cysteine to the phenylalanine. Only the CDR3 part of the read is kept: 42 bases, read in frame from the first base. The germline V gene encodes CDR1 MNHEY and CDR2 SVGAGI. Trimming removed 6 bases from V and 9 bases from J; the gene matches leave 6 bases unexplained.

This receptor was identified in a female donor in good health, enrolled as a control in a pregnancy study. The sequenced sample was CD4+ T cells from peripheral blood mononuclear cells, obtained in the first trimester of pregnancy. Here the chain combines TRBV6-5 and TRBJ2-1; 12 bases in between match TRBD2. The CDR3 corresponds to CASRLAGGPPEQFF. The DNA is TGTGCCAGCAGGCTAGCGGGGGGGCCCCCTGAGCAGTTCTTC.